This paragraph covers one T cell receptor (beta chain) sequence. After extraction with the RNeasy kit, roughly 0.5 to 1 ug of the RNA was reverse transcribed using random hexamers. Multiplex PCR with immunoSEQ amplified the TCR beta CDR3 across 54 Vbeta and 13 Jbeta. TCRdb reanalysed the immunoSEQ multiplex PCR reads using MiXCR and keeps one entry per CDR3 protein. The sample holds hundreds of thousands of distinct CDR3 sequences, just over 90% seen once. Control patients had untreated stable or active relapsing-remitting multiple sclerosis by revised McDonald criteria. These data originate in a study of CD8 T cells in Susac syndrome. V lost 4 bases and J 9 bases, leaving 16 bases between the germline ends. The CDR3 has 14 residues. Germline V gene lookup returns CDR1 SGHVS and CDR2 FQNEAQ.

This sequence was found in a human donor with multiple sclerosis. Specimen: CD4+ T cells from PBMCs. This rearrangement joins TRBV7-8 to TRBJ2-1; no reliable D call. The CDR3 loop reads CASSSVRRRPEQFF. In nucleotides, the CDR3 is TGTGCCAGCAGCTCCGTGAGGCGACGGCCTGAGCAGTTCTTC.